One and the same sample provided the 22 T cell receptor beta chains below, sequenced in a study of CD8 T cells in Susac syndrome. The authors reverse transcribed roughly 0.5 to 1 ug RNA with random hexamers. TCRdb re-analysed the immunoSEQ multiplex PCR reads in MiXCR, keeping a single row per CDR3 protein. This sample carries approximately 120,000 distinct CDR3 sequences, around 96% of them seen once, and the ten largest clones take under 0.095%. Sequenced material: CD4+ T cells from PBMCs. Every receptor here comes from a human donor in good health.

The J gene is TRBJ2-7, the V gene TRBV29-1; 9 bases line up with TRBD1. This CDR3 is 13 amino acids long. The germline gives CDR1 SQVTM, CDR2 ANQGSEA. The V and J ends lost 6 bases and 7 bases, in that order; junction bases with no gene match: 10. The CDR3 nucleotides read TGCAGCGTGGGGGGACAGGGTCTCAAAGAGCAGTACTTC. Its translation is CSVGGQGLKEQYF.

The CDR3: CASSGRPGPTNTEAFF. The CDR3, as DNA: TGTGCCAGCAGCGGCAGACCGGGACCTACGAACACTGAAGCTTTCTTT. The chain couples TRBV5-4 to TRBJ1-1; tentative D call: TRBD1 (5 bases). There are 16 residues in the CDR3. V was trimmed by 4 bases and J by 1 base, leaving 17 bases between them. Germline loops: CDR1 SGHNT, CDR2 YYREEE (reference sequence).

The chain links TRBV20-1 to TRBJ2-3; 8 bases match TRBD2. This CDR3 has 17 amino acids. The V gene end was trimmed by 2 bases and the J gene end by 5 bases; junction bases not matched to a gene: 15. Germline V gene sequence: CDR1 DFQATT, CDR2 SNEGSKA (reference sequence). The DNA of the CDR3 is TGCAGTGCTAGATTGCTTGGGACTAGGGTACGCGGAGATACGCAGTATTTT. The encoded protein is CSARLLGTRVRGDTQYF.

The chain combines TRBV12-3 or TRBV12-4 with TRBJ1-5, with 9 bases fitting TRBD1. This CDR3 has 14 residues. The junction had 8 bases not matched to a gene; V was cut back by 7 bases and J by 7 bases. The CDR3 sequence is CASNPGQGNQPQHF. Written as DNA, the CDR3 is TGTGCCAGCAACCCGGGACAGGGAAACCAGCCCCAGCATTTT.

The CDR3 DNA reads TGCGCCAGCAGCCAAGTACATGCAGGGGCTCTGGGCTACACCTTC. Translating it yields CASSQVHAGALGYTF. J is TRBJ1-2 and V is TRBV4-1, with a tentative D call TRBD1 (6 bases). The CDR3 extends over 15 amino acids. CDR1 and CDR2 from the germline V gene are MGHRA and YSYEKL. V lost 1 base, J lost 8 bases, and 17 bases lay in between.

The chain recombines TRBV5-1 with TRBJ2-5; D call uncertain. The germline CDR1 and CDR2 sequences are SGHRS and YFSETQ. The CDR3 is 13 residues long. Trimming pared 2 bases from V and 5 bases from J, leaving 10 bases between. CDR3 bases: TGCGCCAGCAGCTTTACGCGTGGGGAGACCCAGTACTTC. Translating it yields CASSFTRGETQYF.

This chain uses TRBV2 with TRBJ1-2; a weak D match, TRBD1 (5 bases). CDR1 is SNHLY and CDR2 is FYNNEI in the germline V gene. The CDR3 loop spans 13 amino acids. The V gene lost 2 bases and the J gene lost 3 bases, with 7 bases spanning the gap. CDR3 in amino acids: CASSELGHYGYTF. CDR3 DNA: TGTGCCAGCAGTGAACTGGGACACTATGGCTACACCTTC.

The J gene is TRBJ2-1, the V gene TRBV24-1, with TRBD2 matching 7 bases. The CDR3 is 16 residues long. The V gene end was trimmed by 2 bases and the J gene end by 1 base; junction bases not matched to a gene: 4. CDR1 and CDR2 from the germline V gene are KGHDR and SFDVKD. The CDR3 nucleotides read TGTGCCACCAGTGATTCCCGAGCGGGGTCCTACAATGAGCAGTTCTTC. This gives the protein CATSDSRAGSYNEQFF.

J is TRBJ2-3 and V is TRBV5-1; TRBD2 matches at 13 bases. The CDR3 loop spans 18 amino acids. V lost 3 bases, J lost 4 bases, and 11 bases stayed unmatched. The V gene's germline CDR1 is SGHRS and CDR2 YFSETQ. The CDR3 coding sequence is TGCGCCAGCAGCTCCCGACCGGTACTAGCGGGAGGGCCAGATACGCAGTATTTT. As protein: CASSSRPVLAGGPDTQYF.

J is TRBJ2-3 and V is TRBV29-1; D not certain. V shed 4 bases and J shed 2 bases, with 7 bases lying between them. CDR3 length: 12 amino acids. The germline V gene encodes CDR1 SQVTM and CDR2 ANQGSEA. CDR3 region: CSVAIITDTQYF. CDR3 DNA sequence: TGCAGCGTTGCGATAATCACAGATACGCAGTATTTT.

The rearrangement joins TRBV14 to TRBJ2-1; the D call may be TRBD1 or TRBD2 (5 bases each). Germline loops: CDR1 SGHDN, CDR2 FVKESK. This CDR3 has 16 residues. V was pared by 4 bases and J by 0 bases, with 13 bases between. CDR3 coding DNA: TGTGCCAGCAGCCGTTCCGGGGCTCGCTCCTACAATGAGCAGTTCTTC. Its translation: CASSRSGARSYNEQFF.

The rearrangement uses TRBV20-1 and TRBJ1-3; maybe TRBD1 (5 bases). The V end was cut by 6 bases, the J end by 0 bases, with 12 bases between. Germline lookup yields CDR1 DFQATT and CDR2 SNEGSKA (reference sequence). This CDR3 comprises 14 residues. CDR3 nucleotides: TGCAGTGCGTTAGGGGCCAGCTCTGGAAACACCATATATTTT. It specifies CSALGASSGNTIYF.

The chain employs TRBV5-4 and TRBJ2-3, with 10 bases aligning to TRBD2. After removal of 2 bases from V and 7 bases from J, the junction contained 7 bases not matched to a gene. The CDR3 totals 15 residues. Per the germline V gene, CDR1 is SGHNT and CDR2 is YYREEE (reference sequence). DNA of the CDR3: TGTGCCAGCAGCTTAAGCGGGAGGGCAACTAATACGCAGTATTTT. Encoded protein: CASSLSGRATNTQYF.

The V gene is TRBV5-1, the J gene TRBJ2-7, with TRBD2 matching 11 bases. From germline, CDR1 is SGHRS and CDR2 YFSETQ. The CDR3 runs 16 residues. V lost 1 base to trimming and J lost 2 bases; unmatched junction nucleotides: 5. The DNA of the CDR3 is TGCGCCAGCAGCTTGTTCGGGACTAGCGGAGCCTACGAGCAGTACTTC. Encoded protein: CASSLFGTSGAYEQYF.

CDR3 sequence: CSARGGYTEAFF. CDR3 DNA: TGCAGTGCTAGAGGTGGTTACACTGAAGCTTTCTTT. This sequence joins TRBV20-1 and TRBJ1-1; unclear D gene. Trimming stripped 1 base from V and 3 bases from J, with 6 bases between. CDR3 length: 12 residues. Germline V gene data show CDR1 as DFQATT and CDR2 as SNEGSKA (reference sequence).

The chain joins TRBV20-1 to TRBJ2-1; D is perhaps TRBD2 (7 bases). The CDR3 sequence is 15 residues long. Germline V gene data show CDR1 as DFQATT and CDR2 as SNEGSKA (reference sequence). Trimming took off 1 base at V and 1 base at J, with 11 bases between the two ends. CDR3 residues: CSARGTAGSYNEQFF. CDR3 coding DNA: TGCAGTGCTAGAGGGACAGCGGGATCCTACAATGAGCAGTTCTTC.

The chain uses TRBV5-4 and TRBJ2-7, with 12 nucleotides matching TRBD2. CDR3 length: 17 residues. The V gene's germline CDR1 is SGHNT and CDR2 YYREEE (reference sequence). The V and J ends lost 2 bases and 5 bases, in that order; junction bases with no gene match: 11. This CDR3 reads CASSFGPPSGRADEQYF. CDR3 in DNA: TGTGCCAGCAGCTTTGGCCCCCCTAGCGGGAGGGCCGACGAGCAGTACTTC.

This chain connects TRBV5-5 to TRBJ2-1; D is ambiguous. Trimming stripped 5 bases from V and 10 bases from J, with 16 bases between. The CDR3 contains 13 residues. Germline assignment: CDR1 SGHKS and CDR2 YYEKEE (reference sequence). In DNA form, the CDR3 reads TGTGCCAGCAGTTTTATGACTCTACTGGAGCAGTTCTTC. This translates into CASSFMTLLEQFF.

The chain links TRBV7-9 to TRBJ2-5; the D gene is possibly TRBD2 (5 bases). Germline values: CDR1 SEHNR, CDR2 FQNEAQ (reference sequence). This CDR3 has 14 amino acids. The ends were cut back, 2 bases at V and 5 bases at J, with 12 bases in the middle. The CDR3 coding sequence is TGTGCCAGCAGCTTATGGTCGACTATTGAGACCCAGTACTTC. Residues: CASSLWSTIETQYF. Full variable domain (outside the CDR3, taken from reference TRBV7-9 and TRBJ2-5): DTGVSQNPRHKITKRGQNVTFRCDPISEHNRLYWYRQTLGQGPEFLTYFQNEAQLEKSRLLSDRFSAERPKGSFSTLEIQRTEQGDSAMYLCASSLWSTIETQYFGPGTRLLVL.

The rearrangement links TRBV6-2 or TRBV6-3 to TRBJ1-1; D remains unclear. V was trimmed by 3 bases and J by 2 bases, leaving 7 bases between them. The length of the CDR3 is 13 residues. In germline, CDR1 is MNHEY, CDR2 SVGEGT. The CDR3 is CASSYRPNTEAFF. In DNA form, the CDR3 reads TGTGCCAGCAGTTATCGCCCAAACACTGAAGCTTTCTTT.

The rearrangement joins TRBV29-1 to TRBJ2-5, with TRBD2 identical over 14 bases. The germline gives CDR1 SQVTM, CDR2 ANQGSEA. The junction had 12 bases not matched to a gene; V was cut back by 7 bases and J by 5 bases. There are 16 residues in the CDR3. This chain's CDR3 is CSAAKGLAGARETQYF. The CDR3 DNA reads TGCAGCGCCGCGAAGGGACTAGCGGGAGCTAGGGAGACCCAGTACTTC.

The sample holds one count of this clonotype. Here the CDR3 reads CASSLFGGRSTNEKLFF. In DNA form, the CDR3 reads TGTGCCAGCAGCTTATTTGGGGGGCGGTCAACTAATGAAAAACTGTTTTTT. The rearrangement uses TRBV7-2 and TRBJ1-4; TRBD1 might be the D (6 bases). This CDR3 comprises 17 residues. V lost 2 bases to trimming and J lost 0 bases, with 13 bases between them. The germline V gene encodes CDR1 SGHTA and CDR2 FQGNSA.